This TCR beta chain was profiled in a study of blood T cell repertoires in COVID-19. Turning to the study itself: Material from acute and convalescent COVID-19 was sourced from the United States, Italy and Spain. From T cells, B-cell-depleted T cells, or PBMCs came the material, which was cDNA or gDNA.

The ends were cut back, 2 bases at V and 1 base at J, with 7 bases in the middle. This CDR3 region has 14 residues. Germline V gives CDR1 SGHRS, CDR2 YFSETQ. The method was immunoSEQ multiplex PCR; TCRdb's version includes in-frame clones alone and lacks a portion of them. The table records around 50,000 clones, 70% to 85% of them present only once. This clone was recorded a few times. Ages ranged from about 18 to 100 years, with residence in 20 to 30 US areas. This rearrangement joins TRBV5-1 to TRBJ1-3, with unresolved D. The sequence was collected from a woman aged 50 to 65 with acute COVID-19. Sequenced: PBMCs or T cells enriched from blood (not recorded which). CDR3 in amino acids: CASSFDMSGNTIYF. DNA of the CDR3: TGCGCCAGCAGCTTTGACATGTCTGGAAACACCATATATTTT.